Each of the 23 T cell receptor beta chains below was sequenced from the same sample in a study of PD-1 blockade in classical Hodgkin lymphoma. Autologous stem cell transplantation was followed by relapse in every patient, and brentuximab vedotin exposure varied. By magnetic negative selection, CD8+ T cells were isolated from the thawed PBMCs. Measured with immunoSEQ multiplex PCR; TCRdb has only the in-frame clones, and not every one. The table lists over 25,000 clones, about 86% of them singletons. Sequencing used CD8+ T cells from blood, obtained at baseline. Receptor source: a human donor with classical Hodgkin lymphoma.

V is TRBV6-6 and J is TRBJ1-1; 7 nucleotides match TRBD1. The CDR3 spans 16 residues. Germline assignment: CDR1 MNHNY and CDR2 SVGAGI (reference sequence). Trimming at V came to 1 base and at J to 4 bases, leaving 9 bases not matched to a gene. CDR3 residues: CASSYLGGIGGTEAFF. In DNA form, the CDR3 reads TGTGCCAGCAGTTACTTAGGGGGCATAGGCGGCACTGAAGCTTTCTTT.

This chain connects TRBV21-1 to TRBJ2-5; the table's D call, TRBD1, has no DNA check behind it. TRBV21-1 is noted as a pseudogene. The CDR3 covers 17 residues. The chain's CDR3 is CASSKGDRGNFQETQYF. CDR3 nucleotide sequence: TGTGCCAGCAGCAAAGGGGACAGGGGGAACTTCCAAGAGACCCAGTACTTC.

The V and J genes are TRBV27 and TRBJ2-7; 9 bases match TRBD1. The CDR3 is 16 amino acids. The germline V gene has CDR1 MNHEY and CDR2 SMNVEV (reference sequence). Losses at the gene ends were 5 bases for V and 3 bases for J; bases not matched to a gene: 11. The CDR3 is CASSLFPPTGGYEQYF. The CDR3, as DNA: TGTGCCAGCAGTCTATTCCCCCCGACAGGGGGCTACGAGCAGTACTTC.

The J gene is TRBJ2-1, the V gene TRBV9; the match to TRBD2 covers 10 bases. This CDR3 comprises 17 residues. V shed 1 base, J shed 4 bases, and the junction held 8 bases outside the gene matches. Germline CDR1 SGDLS, CDR2 YYNGEE. CDR3 in DNA: TGTGCCAGCAGCGTACGGGCTAGCGGGAGTTATTACAATGAGCAGTTCTTC. Amino acids: CASSVRASGSYYNEQFF.

The chain employs TRBV27 and TRBJ2-7, with 10 bases aligning to TRBD1. The CDR3 loop spans 14 amino acids. Germline CDR1 reads MNHEY; CDR2 reads SMNVEV (reference sequence). V was clipped by 7 bases and J by 3 bases; unmatched bases: 6. The CDR3 region has the DNA TGTGCCAGCACTCCGACAGGGGGCTTCTACGAGCAGTACTTC. Its protein is CASTPTGGFYEQYF.

The chain joins TRBV6-5 to TRBJ2-3; 11 bases line up with TRBD1. Germline V gene lookup returns CDR1 MNHEY and CDR2 SVGAGI. The CDR3 length is 16 residues. V lost 3 bases, J lost 3 bases, and 5 bases stayed unmatched. CDR3 residues: CASSYDRDRGTDTQYF. The CDR3 region has the DNA TGTGCCAGCAGTTATGACCGGGACAGGGGGACAGATACGCAGTATTTT.

The chain joins TRBV27 to TRBJ2-7; maybe TRBD1 (5 bases). Germline assignment: CDR1 MNHEY and CDR2 SMNVEV (reference sequence). CDR3 length equals 13 residues. V was cut by 3 bases and J by 2 bases, with 8 bases left in between. The CDR3 region is CASSLARAYEQYF. The CDR3 nucleotides are TGTGCCAGCAGTTTGGCCAGGGCCTACGAGCAGTACTTC.

The chain employs TRBV5-1 and TRBJ2-5, with D uncertain. The CDR3 is 14 amino acids. Trimming stripped 4 bases from V and 2 bases from J, with 12 bases between. The V gene's germline CDR1 is SGHRS and CDR2 YFSETQ. CDR3 sequence: CASSPESEQETQYF. The CDR3 DNA reads as TGCGCCAGCAGCCCCGAGTCGGAACAAGAGACCCAGTACTTC.

This chain uses TRBV11-1 with TRBJ2-7; D unresolved. This CDR3 spans 13 amino acids. Germline CDR1 reads SGHAT; CDR2 reads FQDESV (reference sequence). V lost 3 bases and J 0 bases, leaving 6 bases between the germline ends. CDR3: CASSLLGSYEQYF. The CDR3 nucleotides are TGTGCCAGCAGCTTGCTCGGCTCCTACGAGCAGTACTTC.

This clone has just one count. The chain is built from TRBV7-9 and TRBJ1-4, with a tentative D call TRBD1 (6 bases). Germline V gene sequence: CDR1 SEHNR, CDR2 FQNEAQ (reference sequence). The CDR3 has 18 residues. The V end lost 5 bases, the J end lost 0 bases, and 19 bases lay between the germline ends. The CDR3, as DNA: TGTGCCAGCAGCCCAAGGGGGGTGTTCCTTGCAACTAATGAAAAACTGTTTTTT. Protein product: CASSPRGVFLATNEKLFF.

This clone was observed once. This sequence joins TRBV15 and TRBJ1-3; D call uncertain. Germline loops: CDR1 LNHNV, CDR2 YYDKDF (reference sequence). The CDR3 is made up of 15 amino acids. With 2 bases removed from V and 0 bases from J, the gap between germline ends came to 8 bases. The CDR3 loop reads CATSRTKDSGNTIYF. The CDR3 coding sequence is TGTGCCACCAGCAGAACAAAAGACTCTGGAAACACCATATATTTT.

The rearrangement joins TRBV28 to TRBJ2-7; 7 bases fit TRBD2. The CDR3 has 16 amino acids. J lost 2 bases, V lost 5 bases, and 12 bases had no gene match. From germline, CDR1 is MDHEN and CDR2 SYDVKM. As DNA, the CDR3 is TGTGCCAGCAGTCCCGGTGGGAGCGGGACCCCCTACGAGCAGTACTTC. Its translation: CASSPGGSGTPYEQYF.

The V gene is TRBV28, the J gene TRBJ1-1, with 8 bases fitting TRBD1. The germline CDR1 and CDR2 sequences are MDHEN and SYDVKM. Trimming cost V 4 bases and J 7 bases; bases outside gene matches: 14. This CDR3 has 16 amino acids. The DNA of the CDR3 is TGTGCCAGCAGTTCAATCAAATTCGGACAGGGACGTGAAGCTTTCTTT. As protein: CASSSIKFGQGREAFF.

V is TRBV28 and J is TRBJ2-7, with 7 bases fitting TRBD2. V lost 6 bases, J lost 1 base, and 9 bases stayed unmatched. Germline V CDR1 and CDR2: MDHEN, SYDVKM. The CDR3 contains 15 residues. The CDR3 DNA follows: TGTGCCAGCAGCCCCATCCGCGGGGGATCCTACGAGCAGTACTTC. Translating it yields CASSPIRGGSYEQYF.

This clone is a singleton in its sample. The CDR3 nucleotides read TGTGCCAGCAGTTTCCTCGGGACCTCAGGGTACGAGCAGTACTTC. Translating gives CASSFLGTSGYEQYF. The V gene is TRBV6-5, the J gene TRBJ2-7; tentatively, D is TRBD1 or TRBD2 (5 bases each). The V gene's germline CDR1 is MNHEY and CDR2 SVGAGI. V was cut by 4 bases and J by 4 bases, with 17 bases left in between. The CDR3 sequence is 15 residues long.

Concerning this clone: The same CDR3 is also encoded by other DNA sequences in this sample. The V call is TRBV28, the J call TRBJ1-5; no clear D. Germline V gene lookup returns CDR1 MDHEN and CDR2 SYDVKM. V lost 3 bases and J lost 4, with 10 bases in between. The CDR3 covers 14 residues. Here the CDR3 reads CASSFQISNQPQHF. The CDR3 coding sequence is TGTGCCAGCAGTTTTCAGATTTCGAATCAGCCCCAGCATTTT. Full variable domain (missing parts from reference TRBV28 and TRBJ1-5): DVKVTQSSRYLVKRTGEKVFLECVQDMDHENMFWYRQDPGLGLRLIYFSYDVKMKEKGDIPEGYSVSREKKERFSLILESASTNQTSMYLCASSFQISNQPQHFGDGTRLSIL.

The V and J genes are TRBV10-1 and TRBJ2-1, with TRBD2 matching over 12 bases. Trimming took 7 bases from V and 15 from J; bases not matched to a gene: 4. This CDR3 is 11 amino acids long. Germline V gene sequence: CDR1 WNHNN, CDR2 SYGVQD (reference sequence). The CDR3 DNA follows: TGCGCCAGCACTAGCGGGAGGGCCGTGTTCTTC. Translation: CASTSGRAVFF.

The chain employs TRBV9 and TRBJ2-5; D may be TRBD2 (5 bases). The V end lost 3 bases, the J end lost 9 bases, and 15 bases lay between the germline ends. The CDR3 totals 13 residues. The germline V gene encodes CDR1 SGDLS and CDR2 YYNGEE. CDR3 nucleotide sequence: TGTGCCAGCAGCGCCCAGCCACTAGGGTCCCAGTACTTC. Residues: CASSAQPLGSQYF.

The chain carries TRBV29-1 and TRBJ2-7, with D possibly TRBD1 on 5 matching bases. Germline V gene sequence: CDR1 SQVTM, CDR2 ANQGSEA. Trimming pared 3 bases from V and 2 bases from J, leaving 14 bases between. The CDR3 extends over 14 amino acids. CDR3 nucleotides: TGCAGCGTTGAGGACCCACAGGATGCCTACGAGCAGTACTTC. Its translation: CSVEDPQDAYEQYF.

V gene TRBV5-3 combines with J gene TRBJ2-7; 8 positions agree with TRBD2. TRBV5-3 is noted as an ORF with a role that remains uncertain. Trimming took 4 bases from V and 3 from J; bases not matched to a gene: 12. The CDR3 runs to 16 residues. CDR3 amino acids: CARSGPRREVGYEQYF. CDR3 coding DNA: TGTGCCAGAAGCGGCCCTCGGCGGGAGGTCGGCTACGAGCAGTACTTC.

CDR3 region: CASSSGYNEQFF. The CDR3 DNA reads TGTGCCAGCAGTAGTGGATACAATGAGCAGTTCTTC. The J gene is TRBJ2-1, the V gene TRBV6-1; D is unresolved. The CDR3 spans 12 residues. Looked up from germline, CDR1 is MNHNS and CDR2 is SASEGT. V was clipped by 5 bases and J by 4 bases, with 6 bases between them.

This chain links TRBV18 with TRBJ2-7, with TRBD2 matching over 7 bases. The CDR3 has 19 amino acids. Germline lookup yields CDR1 KGHSH and CDR2 LQKENI. Unmatched junction bases numbered 19, after V lost 3 bases and J lost 2 bases. CDR3 region: CASSPSDDHSGGPPYEQYF. CDR3 DNA: TGTGCCAGCTCACCTAGCGACGACCATTCGGGGGGACCACCCTACGAGCAGTACTTC.

CDR3 sequence reads: CASGLGTYNEQFF. As DNA, the CDR3 is TGTGCTAGTGGTTTGGGGACGTACAATGAGCAGTTCTTC. The rearrangement joins TRBV12-5 to TRBJ2-1; no definite D call. Germline V CDR1 and CDR2: LGHNT, FRNRAP. V was clipped by 1 base and J by 4 bases, with 5 bases between them. This CDR3 spans 13 amino acids.